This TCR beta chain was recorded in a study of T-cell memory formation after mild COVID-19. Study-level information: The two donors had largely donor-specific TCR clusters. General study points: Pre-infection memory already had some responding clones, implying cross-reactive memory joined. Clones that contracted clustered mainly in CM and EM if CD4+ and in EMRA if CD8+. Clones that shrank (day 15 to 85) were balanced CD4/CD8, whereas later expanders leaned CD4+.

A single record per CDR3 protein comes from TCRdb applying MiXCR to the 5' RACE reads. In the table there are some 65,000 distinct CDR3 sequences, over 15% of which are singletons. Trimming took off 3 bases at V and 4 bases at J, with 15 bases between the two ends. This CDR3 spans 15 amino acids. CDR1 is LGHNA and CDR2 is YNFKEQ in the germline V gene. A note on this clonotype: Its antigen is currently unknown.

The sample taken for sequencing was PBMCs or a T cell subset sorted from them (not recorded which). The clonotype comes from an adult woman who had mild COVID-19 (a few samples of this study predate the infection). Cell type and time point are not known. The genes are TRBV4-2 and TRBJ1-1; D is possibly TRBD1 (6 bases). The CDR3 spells CASSHLGGDATEAFF. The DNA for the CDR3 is TGTGCCAGCAGCCACCTAGGGGGGGACGCCACTGAAGCTTTCTTT.